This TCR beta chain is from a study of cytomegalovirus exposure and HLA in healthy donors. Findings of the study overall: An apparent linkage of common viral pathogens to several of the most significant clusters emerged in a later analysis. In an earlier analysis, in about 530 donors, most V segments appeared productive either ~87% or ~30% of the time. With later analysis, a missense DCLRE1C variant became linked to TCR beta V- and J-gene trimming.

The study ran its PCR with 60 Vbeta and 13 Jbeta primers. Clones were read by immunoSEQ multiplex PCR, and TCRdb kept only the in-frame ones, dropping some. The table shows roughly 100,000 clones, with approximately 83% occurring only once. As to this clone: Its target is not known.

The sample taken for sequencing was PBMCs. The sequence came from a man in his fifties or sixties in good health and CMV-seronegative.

For the CDR3, the DNA is TGTGCCAGTAGTCCGGGGGGCGGTTATGGCTACACCTTC. This translates into CASSPGGGYGYTF. V usage is TRBV19 and J usage is TRBJ1-2; the D gene is possibly TRBD1 (6 bases). The CDR3 sequence is 13 residues long. Germline lookup yields CDR1 LNHDA and CDR2 SQIVND (reference sequence). V was cut by 5 bases and J by 5 bases, with 12 bases left in between.